This TCR beta chain was recorded in a study of graft-versus-host responses after intestinal transplantation. The wider study: Every transplant recipient was induced with anti-thymocyte globulin, then maintained on tacrolimus and steroids for roughly 3 years.

Germline loops: CDR1 SEHNR, CDR2 FQNEAQ (reference sequence). The CDR3 is 14 residues long. The V and J ends lost 5 bases and 6 bases, in that order; junction bases with no gene match: 7. Generated by immunoSEQ multiplex PCR, the TCRdb table keeps only in-frame clones and is missing some. The sample carries around 13,000 clones, around four fifths recorded once. The clonotype originates from a human patient who received an intestinal transplant, so some T cells may come from the graft donor. V gene TRBV7-9 combines with J gene TRBJ2-4; 7 bases line up with TRBD1. Sequences were derived from PBMCs, sampled roughly 19 weeks after transplant. As DNA, the CDR3 is TGTGCCAGCAGCCCCGAGACAGGGAGAAACATTCAGTACTTC. It codes for CASSPETGRNIQYF.